This T cell receptor beta chain comes out of a study of blood T cell repertoires in COVID-19. Study details: The samples span acute and convalescent COVID-19 from the United States, Italy and Spain.

The length of the CDR3 is 16 residues. Trimming cost V 0 bases and J 1 base, with 11 bases left between them. Germline V gene lookup returns CDR1 LNHDA and CDR2 SQIVND (reference sequence). Original processing notes: Reference gene primer amplification in the assay estimated nucleated cell counts. The table came from immunoSEQ multiplex PCR; TCRdb's copy has only in-frame clones and leaves some out. D and trimming come from the DNA, and the V and J calls and clone size come from that table. The data show about 330,000 clones, roughly 90% seen once. Participant-reported clinical history was the basis for cohort assignment. Two consecutive negative NP/OP PCR tests, clearance, or resolved symptoms defined Cohort 3 recovery.

This receptor was identified in a woman aged 25 to 39 who had recovered from COVID-19. The gene calls are TRBV19 and TRBJ2-3, with D possibly matching TRBD1 (5 bases). Material for sequencing was PBMCs or T cells enriched from blood (not recorded which). CDR3 amino acids: CASSIDPIGGTDTQYF. As DNA, the CDR3 is TGTGCCAGTAGTATAGATCCGATAGGGGGCACAGATACGCAGTATTTT.